This entry lists 14 T cell receptor beta chains sequenced from one sample in a study of blood T cell repertoires in COVID-19. Data came from immunoSEQ multiplex PCR; TCRdb stores just in-frame clones and leaves some out. Of some 300,000 clones listed, roughly nine tenths are singletons. The sequencing sample was made of PBMCs or T cells enriched from blood (not recorded which). The source of these receptors is a woman aged 30 to 39 who had recovered from COVID-19.

This chain joins TRBV5-1 and TRBJ2-5, with 9 bases fitting TRBD2. The J segment lost 4 bases and the V segment lost 4 bases, leaving 2 bases of the junction unmatched. The CDR3 has 13 residues. In germline, CDR1 is SGHRS, CDR2 YFSETQ. CDR3 residues: CASSTTSGETQYF. In DNA form, the CDR3 reads TGCGCCAGCAGCACGACTAGCGGAGAGACCCAGTACTTC.

The V call is TRBV7-2, the J call TRBJ2-5; the match to TRBD1 covers 11 bases. Germline values: CDR1 SGHTA, CDR2 FQGNSA. The CDR3 runs 17 residues. The V and J ends lost 1 base and 4 bases, in that order; junction bases with no gene match: 8. Here the CDR3 reads CASSLGLRDRGVETQYF. For the CDR3, the DNA is TGTGCCAGCAGCTTAGGGCTGAGGGACAGGGGGGTAGAGACCCAGTACTTC.

This sequence joins TRBV5-1 and TRBJ2-1; D is ambiguous. V gave up 3 bases and J gave up 6 bases, with 13 bases separating them. The CDR3 loop spans 14 amino acids. The germline gives CDR1 SGHRS, CDR2 YFSETQ. The DNA for the CDR3 is TGCGCCAGCAGCTACAACCCCGATGTCAATGAGCAGTTCTTC. The encoded protein is CASSYNPDVNEQFF.

The rearrangement joins TRBV7-9 to TRBJ1-3; no definite D call. Trimming pared 5 bases from V and 2 bases from J, leaving 16 bases between. The germline gives CDR1 SEHNR, CDR2 FQNEAQ (reference sequence). The CDR3 runs 16 residues. In nucleotides, the CDR3 is TGTGCCAGCAGCCCCTCGGGTCCTGCCCCTGGAAACACCATATATTTT. Protein sequence: CASSPSGPAPGNTIYF. The full variable domain, rest sourced from reference TRBV7-9 and TRBJ1-3, is DTGVSQNPRHKITKRGQNVTFRCDPISEHNRLYWYRQTLGQGPEFLTYFQNEAQLEKSRLLSDRFSAERPKGSFSTLEIQRTEQGDSAMYLCASSPSGPAPGNTIYFGEGSWLTVV.

The V and J genes are TRBV6-5 and TRBJ2-3; no clear D. Trimming removed 7 bases at V and 2 bases at J, with 10 bases between. CDR1 and CDR2 (germline): MNHEY, SVGAGI. The CDR3 covers 13 residues. The CDR3 protein is CASKWSPTDTQYF. DNA of the CDR3: TGTGCCAGCAAATGGAGCCCCACAGATACGCAGTATTTT.

This clone was seen only once. V and J are TRBV4-1 and TRBJ1-6; the match to TRBD1 covers 7 bases. Germline-derived CDR1 and CDR2 are MGHRA and YSYEKL. The CDR3 loop spans 17 amino acids. Trimming cost V 3 bases and J 3 bases; bases outside gene matches: 8. This CDR3 reads CASSQTGQRIYNSPLHF. CDR3 nucleotide sequence: TGCGCCAGCAGCCAGACGGGACAGAGAATCTATAATTCACCCCTCCACTTT.

V is TRBV4-3 and J is TRBJ1-4; D ambiguous. The V gene lost 4 bases and the J gene lost 7 bases, with 19 bases spanning the gap. Per the germline V gene, CDR1 is LGHNA and CDR2 is YSLEER. CDR3 length: 16 residues. CDR3 nucleotide sequence: TGCGCCAGCAGCCCGTCGACTGGGGTGGGAGTTGAAAAACTGTTTTTT. Amino acids: CASSPSTGVGVEKLFF.

The rearrangement joins TRBV28 to TRBJ2-1; 10 bases line up with TRBD2. The ends lost 6 bases at V and 13 bases at J; junction bases unmatched: 6. The CDR3 is 12 residues long. The germline gives CDR1 MDHEN, CDR2 SYDVKM. This CDR3 is CASSQLAGIQFF. The CDR3 bases are TGTGCCAGCAGCCAACTAGCGGGAATCCAGTTCTTC.

The chain employs TRBV5-1 and TRBJ2-1, with TRBD1 identical over 10 bases. The germline CDR1 and CDR2 sequences are SGHRS and YFSETQ. This CDR3 contains 18 residues. V shed 0 bases and J 2 bases; nucleotides not matched to a gene: 8. Written as DNA, the CDR3 is TGCGCCAGCAGCTTGGAATTTCCCGGACAGGGGGCCTACAATGAGCAGTTCTTC. Translation gives CASSLEFPGQGAYNEQFF. The entire variable domain, with the rest obtained from reference TRBV5-1 and TRBJ2-1, is as follows: KAGVTQTPRYLIKTRGQQVTLSCSPISGHRSVSWYQQTPGQGLQFLFEYFSETQRNKGNFPGRFSGRQFSNSRSEMNVSTLELGDSALYLCASSLEFPGQGAYNEQFFGPGTRLTVL.

The chain couples TRBV27 to TRBJ1-5, with D possibly matching TRBD1 (6 bases). The CDR3 has 15 amino acids. V lost 2 bases to trimming and J lost 0 bases, with 8 bases between them. Germline CDR1 is MNHEY and CDR2 is SMNVEV (reference sequence). The CDR3 DNA follows: TGTGCCAGCAGTTTAAACAGGGCTAGCAATCAGCCCCAGCATTTT. It encodes CASSLNRASNQPQHF.

The V and J genes are TRBV2 and TRBJ1-2; TRBD1 is a possible D gene (5 bases). CDR1 and CDR2 (germline): SNHLY, FYNNEI. The V end was cut by 7 bases, the J end by 0 bases, with 12 bases between. CDR3 length: 14 residues. CDR3 residues: CASMLSTANYGYTF. The CDR3 DNA is TGTGCCAGCATGCTTTCGACAGCTAACTATGGCTACACCTTC. Full variable domain (rest looked up from reference TRBV2 and TRBJ1-2): EPEVTQTPSHQVTQMGQEVILRCVPISNHLYFYWYRQILGQKVEFLVSFYNNEISEKSEIFDDQFSVERPDGSNFTLKIRSTKLEDSAMYFCASMLSTANYGYTFGSGTRLTVV.

V is TRBV6-1 and J is TRBJ2-5, with 9 nucleotides matching TRBD1. V dropped 0 bases and J dropped 5; count of bases not matched to a gene: 7. This CDR3 region has 16 residues. Germline CDR1 reads MNHNS; CDR2 reads SASEGT. The CDR3 region has the DNA TGTGCCAGCAGTGAAGCGCAGGGACAGGGAACGGAGACCCAGTACTTC. Translation gives CASSEAQGQGTETQYF.

There are a few counts of this clone. This chain joins TRBV28 and TRBJ2-5, with 8 positions matching TRBD2. CDR1 is MDHEN, CDR2 SYDVKM, per germline. This CDR3 spans 16 amino acids. The trim removed 6 bases at V and 5 bases at J, leaving 14 bases unmatched. CDR3 residues: CASSRDLLTGGETQYF. For the CDR3, the DNA is TGTGCCAGCAGCCGCGACCTCTTGACGGGGGGGGAGACCCAGTACTTC.

This rearrangement joins TRBV9 to TRBJ1-5, with TRBD1 matching 7 bases. In germline, CDR1 is SGDLS, CDR2 YYNGEE. V was pared by 4 bases and J by 5 bases, with 9 bases of the junction left unmatched. This CDR3 has 15 amino acids. The CDR3, as DNA: TGTGCCAGCAGCTCTCGACAGGGTTTCGATCAGCCCCAGCATTTT. It is translated as CASSSRQGFDQPQHF.